This TCR beta chain was found in a study of T cell changes during pregnancy in multiple sclerosis. This clone was counted a single time. Trimming took 0 bases from V and 4 from J, leaving 13 bases between them. The CDR3 has 16 amino acids. The germline V gene encodes CDR1 SGHRS and CDR2 YFSETQ. Assay: immunoSEQ multiplex PCR; the TCRdb copy retains only in-frame clones and omits some. The table has under 90,000 clones, around nine tenths seen once. The source is a female donor in good health, enrolled as a control in a pregnancy study. The rearrangement joins TRBV5-1 to TRBJ2-2; D perhaps matches TRBD1 (6 bases). The input for sequencing was peripheral blood, taken after pregnancy. As DNA, the CDR3 is TGCGCCAGCAGCTTGGGGGACACGAGGATCACCGGGGAGCTGTTTTTT. The encoded protein is CASSLGDTRITGELFF.